Following are 18 T cell receptor beta chains from one sample sequenced in a study of cytomegalovirus exposure and HLA in healthy donors. The study ran its PCR with 60 Vbeta and 13 Jbeta primers. Only in-frame clones appear in the TCRdb table, and some are missing; sequencing was by immunoSEQ multiplex PCR. The sample lists over 200,000 clones, about 78% occurring once. The source material was PBMCs. The receptor source for this set is a male donor in good health and CMV-seronegative.

This chain joins TRBV5-1 and TRBJ2-5, with D possibly matching TRBD1 (6 bases). Between the trimmed V and J ends, which lost 2 bases and 2 bases, there was a span of 10 bases. The germline CDR1 and CDR2 sequences are SGHRS and YFSETQ. CDR3 size: 14 residues. Here the CDR3 reads CASSFGQGQETQYF. The CDR3 bases are TGCGCCAGCAGCTTCGGGCAGGGGCAAGAGACCCAGTACTTC.

This clone was seen a handful of times. V gene TRBV30 combines with J gene TRBJ2-7, with D hard to call. V was trimmed by 0 bases and J by 7 bases, leaving 7 bases between them. Germline-derived CDR1 and CDR2 are GTSNPN and SVGIG (reference sequence). The CDR3 extends over 11 amino acids. CDR3 sequence: CAWSVLKEQYF. CDR3 nucleotides: TGTGCCTGGAGTGTACTGAAGGAGCAGTACTTC.

The rearrangement joins TRBV2 to TRBJ1-5; D is possibly TRBD1 (6 bases). There are 15 residues in the CDR3. V lost 2 bases, J lost 3 bases, and 11 bases lay in between. Germline assignment: CDR1 SNHLY and CDR2 FYNNEI. CDR3 in DNA: TGTGCCAGCAGTGAATTGCGGACAGCCAATCAGCCCCAGCATTTT. It encodes CASSELRTANQPQHF. The whole variable domain, filled in from reference TRBV2 and TRBJ1-5, reads EPEVTQTPSHQVTQMGQEVILRCVPISNHLYFYWYRQILGQKVEFLVSFYNNEISEKSEIFDDQFSVERPDGSNFTLKIRSTKLEDSAMYFCASSELRTANQPQHFGDGTRLSIL.

This clone has a count of ten or more. CDR3 in amino acids: CASSFKNEQFF. CDR3 in DNA: TGTGCCAGCAGCTTTAAAAATGAGCAGTTCTTC. V and J are TRBV7-6 and TRBJ2-1; D remains ambiguous. CDR1 is SGHVS and CDR2 is FNYEAQ in the germline V gene. This CDR3 is built from 11 residues. V was cut by 3 bases and J by 7 bases, with 4 bases left in between.

V gene TRBV19 combines with J gene TRBJ1-5; 8 positions match TRBD1. Trimming took 5 bases from V and 6 from J; bases not matched to a gene: 6. Per the germline V gene, CDR1 is LNHDA and CDR2 is SQIVND (reference sequence). This CDR3 spans 14 amino acids. Here the CDR3 reads CASSPRTGRQPQHF. In DNA form, the CDR3 reads TGTGCCAGTAGTCCACGGACAGGGCGTCAGCCCCAGCATTTT.

This clone was counted between two and nine times. CDR3: CASSIDFGLAGAGLFF. In DNA, the CDR3 is TGTGCCAGTAGTATAGATTTCGGACTAGCGGGAGCCGGGCTGTTTTTT. The V and J genes are TRBV19 and TRBJ2-2; 13 positions match TRBD2. This CDR3 is built from 16 residues. Germline V gives CDR1 LNHDA, CDR2 SQIVND (reference sequence). J lost 13 bases, V lost 0 bases, and 8 bases had no gene match.

V gene TRBV27 combines with J gene TRBJ2-7; tentatively, D is TRBD2 (5 bases). Germline V gene sequence: CDR1 MNHEY, CDR2 SMNVEV (reference sequence). This CDR3 spans 14 amino acids. V was clipped by 4 bases and J by 6 bases, with 16 bases between them. The CDR3 DNA is TGTGCCAGCAGTTATGATACAGACTACTCCGAGCAGTACTTC. Translated: CASSYDTDYSEQYF.

The rearrangement links TRBV5-4 to TRBJ2-7, with 15 bases aligning to TRBD2. Germline CDR1 reads SGHNT; CDR2 reads YYREEE (reference sequence). The CDR3 runs 18 residues. J gave up 2 bases and V 4 bases, and 10 bases lay outside the gene matches. Here the CDR3 DNA reads TGTGCCAGCAGCCGGGGACTAGCGGGAGGTCCGTCAACCTACGAGCAGTACTTC. Its protein product is CASSRGLAGGPSTYEQYF.

The chain has TRBV28 and TRBJ1-2; the D is unclear. The V gene lost 2 bases and the J gene lost 3 bases, with 7 bases spanning the gap. Germline V CDR1 and CDR2: MDHEN, SYDVKM. The CDR3 totals 13 residues. The CDR3 DNA reads TGTGCCAGCAGTTTACAGATTGACTATGGCTACACCTTC. It is translated as CASSLQIDYGYTF.

This clone has just a few counts. J is TRBJ1-1 and V is TRBV7-9; D ambiguous. Germline V gives CDR1 SEHNR, CDR2 FQNEAQ (reference sequence). Trimming cost V 1 base and J 5 bases, with 8 bases left between them. This CDR3 has 13 amino acids. CDR3 loop: CASSLVSGTEAFF. In DNA, the CDR3 is TGTGCCAGCAGCTTAGTATCGGGGACTGAAGCTTTCTTT. The whole variable domain, filled in from reference TRBV7-9 and TRBJ1-1, reads DTGVSQNPRHKITKRGQNVTFRCDPISEHNRLYWYRQTLGQGPEFLTYFQNEAQLEKSRLLSDRFSAERPKGSFSTLEIQRTEQGDSAMYLCASSLVSGTEAFFGQGTRLTVV.

The gene calls are TRBV15 and TRBJ2-1; D possibly corresponds to TRBD1 (6 bases). The CDR3 totals 16 residues. CDR1 is LNHNV, CDR2 YYDKDF, per germline (reference sequence). V shed 5 bases and J shed 3 bases, with 17 bases lying between them. CDR3 nucleotide sequence: TGTGCCACCAGCGGACCCCGTTGGGGGCTCTACAATGAGCAGTTCTTC. Protein product: CATSGPRWGLYNEQFF.

As regards this clone: At one boundary the junction diverges from the germline segment, which might be a read error. The same CDR3 can be traced to other DNA sequences in this sample. V is TRBV2 and J is TRBJ1-5; the match to TRBD1 covers 7 bases. CDR1 is SNHLY and CDR2 is FYNNEI in the germline V gene. The CDR3 contains 15 residues. The CDR3 here is CASKPQGGGNQPQHF. CDR3 sequence (DNA): TGCGCCAGCAAACCTCAGGGGGGAGGCAATCAGCCCCAGCATTTT.

The V call is TRBV29-1, the J call TRBJ1-5, with D unclear. Deletions cut 7 bases from V and 6 bases from J, with 19 bases between. Germline V CDR1 and CDR2: SQVTM, ANQGSEA. CDR3 length: 14 amino acids. The CDR3, as DNA: TGCAGCGCTGGAGAGGGTCGGGTTGGTCAGCCCCAGCATTTT. Its translation is CSAGEGRVGQPQHF.

The chain combines TRBV9 with TRBJ2-1; 11 positions agree with TRBD2. The CDR3 extends over 17 amino acids. V gave up 3 bases and J gave up 1 base; unmatched junction bases: 6. In germline, CDR1 is SGDLS, CDR2 YYNGEE. CDR3 in amino acids: CASSEGLAVFSYNEQFF. Here the CDR3 DNA reads TGTGCCAGCAGCGAGGGACTAGCGGTGTTTTCCTACAATGAGCAGTTCTTC.

CDR3 sequence (DNA): TGTGCCAGCAGCTTAGCGGGATTGAACACCGGGGAGCTGTTTTTT. Its protein is CASSLAGLNTGELFF. The chain uses TRBV11-2 and TRBJ2-2; the D gene is possibly TRBD2 (5 bases). Trimming pared 1 base from V and 1 base from J, leaving 7 bases between. The CDR3 is 15 amino acids. Germline CDR1 and CDR2: SGHAT and FQNNGV.

J is TRBJ2-7 and V is TRBV5-4; 9 nucleotides align to TRBD2. Trimming cost V 1 base and J 6 bases; bases outside gene matches: 11. Germline V gene data show CDR1 as SGHNT and CDR2 as YYREEE (reference sequence). The CDR3 extends over 16 amino acids. The CDR3 spells CASSLQLASGTGEQYF. CDR3 bases: TGTGCCAGCAGCTTGCAGCTGGCTAGCGGGACGGGCGAGCAGTACTTC.

The chain recombines TRBV6-5 with TRBJ1-5; 7 positions agree with TRBD1. Trimming cost V 6 bases and J 1 base; bases outside gene matches: 6. Germline values: CDR1 MNHEY, CDR2 SVGAGI. CDR3 length equals 15 residues. Here the CDR3 DNA reads TGTGCCAGCAGAACGGACAGGTCGAGCAATCAGCCCCAGCATTTT. Translated: CASRTDRSSNQPQHF.

The chain links TRBV10-2 to TRBJ1-5; D remains ambiguous. In germline, CDR1 is WSHSY, CDR2 SAAADI. The CDR3 is made up of 14 amino acids. V was clipped by 1 base and J by 6 bases, with 10 bases between them. CDR3: CASSELTGSQPQHF. CDR3 bases: TGCGCCAGCAGTGAGTTAACTGGGAGTCAGCCCCAGCATTTT.